One and the same sample provided the 9 T cell receptor beta chains below, sequenced in a study of OX40 agonist ivuxolimab in advanced cancers. The table came from immunoSEQ multiplex PCR; TCRdb's copy has only in-frame clones and leaves some out. Of over 30,000 clones listed, around 82% are singletons. Specimen: CD4+ or CD8+ T cells sorted from blood, collected in a trial of the OX40 agonist ivuxolimab. The receptor source for this set is an adult with an advanced solid tumor such as melanoma, head and neck, liver or kidney cancer.

V is TRBV19 and J is TRBJ2-5, with D possibly TRBD2 on 6 matching bases. Germline values: CDR1 LNHDA, CDR2 SQIVND (reference sequence). The CDR3 has 14 residues. The V gene lost 5 bases and the J gene lost 2 bases, with 12 bases spanning the gap. The CDR3: CASSEVAVQETQYF. In DNA form, the CDR3 reads TGTGCCAGTAGTGAGGTAGCGGTACAAGAGACCCAGTACTTC.

This chain links TRBV6-5 with TRBJ2-1, with D unresolved. The CDR3 is 15 amino acids. Trimming left V 0 bases short and J 5 bases short, with 11 bases between. The germline V gene encodes CDR1 MNHEY and CDR2 SVGAGI. CDR3 protein: CASSYSRRVDNEQFF. The CDR3 DNA follows: TGTGCCAGCAGTTACTCGAGAAGGGTAGACAATGAGCAGTTCTTC.

V gene TRBV27 combines with J gene TRBJ1-1; D is unclear. Germline values: CDR1 MNHEY, CDR2 SMNVEV (reference sequence). V lost 7 bases to trimming and J lost 0 bases, with 9 bases between them. There are 13 residues in the CDR3. CDR3 bases: TGTGCCAGCAAGCGGCAGATGAACACTGAAGCTTTCTTT. Translated, it gives CASKRQMNTEAFF.

This clone was seen only a few times. The V gene is TRBV9, the J gene TRBJ2-5; 7 positions agree with TRBD2. The V gene end was trimmed by 0 bases and the J gene end by 1 base; junction bases not matched to a gene: 12. This CDR3 has 18 amino acids. Per the germline V gene, CDR1 is SGDLS and CDR2 is YYNGEE. For the CDR3, the DNA is TGTGCCAGCAGCGTAGACCCCGTCGGGGGGATAGGCCAAGAGACCCAGTACTTC. It is translated as CASSVDPVGGIGQETQYF. Supplemented by reference TRBV9 and TRBJ2-5, the full variable domain reads DSGVTQTPKHLITATGQRVTLRCSPRSGDLSVYWYQQSLDQGLQFLIQYYNGEERAKGNILERFSAQQFPDLHSELNLSSLELGDSALYFCASSVDPVGGIGQETQYFGPGTRLLVL.

The rearrangement uses TRBV4-2 and TRBJ1-6, with a weak D call TRBD1 (5 bases). Per germline, CDR1 LGHNA and CDR2 YNFKEQ. CDR3 length: 16 residues. The V and J ends lost 1 base and 4 bases respectively, with 11 bases between them. The CDR3 nucleotides read TGTGCCAGCAGCCAAGGTCCAGGGCGATATAATTCACCCCTCCACTTT. It yields the protein CASSQGPGRYNSPLHF.

The genes are TRBV5-6 and TRBJ1-6, with 9 bases identical to TRBD1. The V and J ends lost 3 bases and 1 base, in that order; junction bases with no gene match: 11. CDR1 and CDR2 from the germline V gene are SGHDT and YYEEEE. The CDR3 covers 19 residues. For the CDR3, the DNA is TGTGCCAGCAGCTCTTACGGGACAGGGCTTGGGTCCTATAATTCACCCCTCCACTTT. It is translated as CASSSYGTGLGSYNSPLHF.

The rearrangement uses TRBV27 and TRBJ2-1; D is possibly TRBD1 or TRBD2 (5 bases each). From germline, CDR1 is MNHEY and CDR2 SMNVEV (reference sequence). The CDR3 loop spans 15 amino acids. Trimming took 4 bases from V and 8 from J, leaving 18 bases between them. The CDR3 DNA reads as TGTGCCAGCAGTTCACAGGTCCTAAGGGGAGATGAGCAGTTCTTC. Amino acids: CASSSQVLRGDEQFF.

V gene TRBV12-5 combines with J gene TRBJ2-5; no firm D call. Looked up from germline, CDR1 is LGHNT and CDR2 is FRNRAP. Trimming cost V 2 bases and J 10 bases, with 11 bases left between them. The CDR3 runs 12 residues. The CDR3 region has the DNA TGTGCTAGTGGTTTGTTTGGAGATGTCCAGTACTTC. Its translation: CASGLFGDVQYF.

V is TRBV5-5 and J is TRBJ2-7; the match to TRBD2 covers 8 bases. CDR1 and CDR2 (germline): SGHKS, YYEKEE (reference sequence). The junction had 7 bases not matched to a gene; V was cut back by 4 bases and J by 1 base. The CDR3 covers 15 residues. The CDR3 protein is CASSTGLAISYEQYF. In nucleotides, the CDR3 is TGTGCCAGCAGCACCGGACTAGCTATATCCTACGAGCAGTACTTC.